The next 9 T cell receptor beta chains were all read from a single sample in a study of blood T cell repertoires in COVID-19. Here immunoSEQ multiplex PCR was the method, and the copy in TCRdb shows in-frame clones only, minus some. This sample yields roughly 260,000 clones, of which more than 70% are seen a single time; about 11% belongs to the top ten. The sequencing input was peripheral blood. These receptors all stem from a woman under 40 with COVID-19, enrolled during active disease.

The chain uses TRBV27 and TRBJ2-7; 9 bases match TRBD1. With 2 bases clipped from V and 4 bases from J, the junction kept 6 bases outside the gene matches. Germline V lookup: CDR1 MNHEY, CDR2 SMNVEV (reference sequence). This CDR3 contains 15 residues. The CDR3 bases are TGTGCCAGCAGTTTAAAACAGGGGGCTACGTACGAGCAGTACTTC. This sequence encodes CASSLKQGATYEQYF.

The chain employs TRBV15 and TRBJ1-1; D not resolved. In germline, CDR1 is LNHNV, CDR2 YYDKDF (reference sequence). CDR3 length: 13 residues. Deletions cut 3 bases from V and 6 bases from J, with 11 bases between. CDR3 sequence (DNA): TGTGCCACCAGCAGGGGGAGGTTCCCTGAAGCTTTCTTT. This translates into CATSRGRFPEAFF. Together with reference TRBV15 and TRBJ1-1, the CDR3 gives the full variable domain: DAMVIQNPRYQVTQFGKPVTLSCSQTLNHNVMYWYQQKSSQAPKLLFHYYDKDFNNEADTPDNFQSRRPNTSFCFLDIRSPGLGDTAMYLCATSRGRFPEAFFGQGTRLTVV.

The chain employs TRBV6-5 and TRBJ2-3; D is possibly TRBD2 (5 bases). Germline-derived CDR1 and CDR2 are MNHEY and SVGAGI. V was clipped by 7 bases and J by 9 bases, with 17 bases between them. This CDR3 comprises 13 residues. The CDR3 nucleotides read TGTGCCAGCATGGCCGGGAACGAGGAAACGCAGTATTTT. Its translation: CASMAGNEETQYF.

This chain connects TRBV6-2 or TRBV6-3 to TRBJ1-2; perhaps TRBD1 as D (6 bases). Germline V gives CDR1 MNHEY, CDR2 SVGEGT. The CDR3 extends over 14 amino acids. V lost 2 bases to trimming and J lost 7 bases, with 14 bases between them. The CDR3 sequence: CASSYDPGASGYTF. Written as DNA, the CDR3 is TGTGCCAGCAGTTACGATCCAGGGGCGAGTGGCTACACCTTC.

The chain recombines TRBV7-8 with TRBJ1-1, with TRBD1 as a possible D gene (5 bases). The CDR3 covers 14 residues. Per germline, CDR1 SGHVS and CDR2 FQNEAQ. The ends were cut back, 8 bases at V and 2 bases at J, with 15 bases in the middle. The CDR3 nucleotides are TGTGCCAGCGCCCCCCGGACATTCAACACTGAAGCTTTCTTT. Its translation: CASAPRTFNTEAFF.

V gene TRBV28 combines with J gene TRBJ1-4, with 9 positions matching TRBD1. Trimming cost V 5 bases and J 7 bases; bases outside gene matches: 8. CDR3 length: 15 residues. Germline V CDR1 and CDR2: MDHEN, SYDVKM. The CDR3 coding sequence is TGTGCCAGCAGTCCCCCCGGGACAGGGAGTGAAAAACTGTTTTTT. It encodes CASSPPGTGSEKLFF.

The rearrangement joins TRBV7-9 to TRBJ2-7, with 7 nucleotides matching TRBD1. The V and J ends lost 4 bases and 1 base, in that order; junction bases with no gene match: 10. Germline assignment: CDR1 SEHNR and CDR2 FQNEAQ (reference sequence). The CDR3 extends over 16 amino acids. The CDR3 spells CASSSSRQGRSYEQYF. The CDR3 DNA is TGTGCCAGCAGCTCGAGTCGACAGGGACGTTCCTACGAGCAGTACTTC.

This clone is a singleton in its sample. The chain has TRBV5-4 and TRBJ2-3; D might be TRBD2 (5 bases). The CDR3 sequence is 13 residues long. V lost 0 bases, J lost 14 bases, and 16 bases lay in between. The germline V gene encodes CDR1 SGHNT and CDR2 YYREEE (reference sequence). CDR3 loop: CASSLDRSVGVYF. In DNA, the CDR3 is TGTGCCAGCAGCTTGGATAGGTCGGTCGGGGTGTATTTT.

The V gene is TRBV19, the J gene TRBJ2-4; TRBD1 matches 7 bases. Germline V lookup: CDR1 LNHDA, CDR2 SQIVND (reference sequence). The CDR3 has 13 residues. V shed 10 bases, J shed 2 bases, and the junction held 5 bases outside the gene matches. CDR3 nucleotide sequence: TGTGCCACCCTACAGGGGACCAAAAACATTCAGTACTTC. Protein product: CATLQGTKNIQYF.